Each of the 20 T cell receptor beta chains below was sequenced from the same sample in a study of Tregs in tolerant kidney transplant recipients. Clones were read by immunoSEQ multiplex PCR, and TCRdb kept only the in-frame ones, dropping some. Of around 52,000 clones in the sample, about 86% were seen once. Material: CD4+ T cells from blood. These receptors were collected from a human donor in good health.

The chain links TRBV2 to TRBJ2-5; a weak D match, TRBD2 (6 bases). Germline V gene data show CDR1 as SNHLY and CDR2 as FYNNEI. The CDR3 spans 13 residues. Trimming took 6 bases from V and 5 from J, leaving 13 bases between them. The CDR3 reads CASRELAWETQYF. The DNA for the CDR3 is TGTGCCAGCAGGGAACTAGCATGGGAGACCCAGTACTTC.

This chain connects TRBV18 to TRBJ1-5; D unclear. CDR1 and CDR2 from the germline V gene are KGHSH and LQKENI. V lost 1 base, J lost 9 bases, and 10 bases lay in between. The CDR3 has 13 residues. CDR3 amino acids: CASSPQGVGPQHF. The CDR3, as DNA: TGTGCCAGCTCACCACAGGGAGTCGGGCCCCAGCATTTT. The whole variable domain, remainder taken from reference TRBV18 and TRBJ1-5, is NAGVMQNPRHLVRRRGQEARLRCSPMKGHSHVYWYRQLPEEGLKFMVYLQKENIIDESGMPKERFSAEFPKEGPSILRIQQVVRGDSAAYFCASSPQGVGPQHFGDGTRLSIL.

The CDR3: CAISERISGNTIYF. The DNA of the CDR3 is TGTGCCATCAGTGAACGGATTTCTGGAAACACCATATATTTT. The V and J genes are TRBV10-3 and TRBJ1-3, with D uncertain. V lost 3 bases and J lost 1, with 7 bases in between. CDR1 is ENHRY, CDR2 SYGVKD, per germline. The CDR3 extends over 14 amino acids.

V usage is TRBV4-2 and J usage is TRBJ2-1, with 8 bases aligning to TRBD1. V was clipped by 1 base and J by 10 bases; unmatched bases: 9. The length of the CDR3 is 15 residues. Germline loops: CDR1 LGHNA, CDR2 YNFKEQ. This CDR3 is CASSQVTGVNGEQFF. The CDR3 DNA reads as TGTGCCAGCAGCCAAGTGACAGGGGTTAATGGGGAGCAGTTCTTC.

The genes are TRBV4-3 and TRBJ2-5; no reliable D call. V lost 0 bases, J lost 4 bases, and 12 bases lay in between. Per germline, CDR1 LGHNA and CDR2 YSLEER. The length of the CDR3 is 15 residues. CDR3 amino acids: CASSQDILPSETQYF. CDR3 coding DNA: TGCGCCAGCAGCCAAGACATATTGCCTTCAGAGACCCAGTACTTC.

V usage is TRBV28 and J usage is TRBJ1-2, with a tentative D call TRBD1 (5 bases). Germline V lookup: CDR1 MDHEN, CDR2 SYDVKM. V lost 6 bases to trimming and J lost 7 bases, with 18 bases between them. CDR3 length: 14 amino acids. CDR3 loop: CASRAPGRVSGYTF. CDR3 DNA: TGTGCCAGCAGGGCCCCCGGCAGGGTTAGTGGCTACACCTTC.

The J gene is TRBJ2-7, the V gene TRBV18; D is unclear. The CDR3 totals 13 residues. Germline V CDR1 and CDR2: KGHSH, LQKENI. Trimming cost V 3 bases and J 2 bases, with 8 bases left between them. Here the CDR3 reads CASSPARTYEQYF. CDR3 DNA sequence: TGTGCCAGCTCACCCGCCCGTACCTACGAGCAGTACTTC.

The chain is built from TRBV2 and TRBJ2-5; D is unresolved. Germline loops: CDR1 SNHLY, CDR2 FYNNEI. V dropped 6 bases and J dropped 5 bases, with 22 bases sitting between them. The CDR3 covers 16 residues. The CDR3 region has the DNA TGTGCCAGCAGCTCGATCTCGGTCCGGACCGGGGAGACCCAGTACTTC. This translates into CASSSISVRTGETQYF.

This chain links TRBV11-2 with TRBJ2-7; D uncertain. CDR3 length: 11 residues. The V and J ends lost 5 bases and 5 bases respectively, with 7 bases between them. CDR1 and CDR2 from the germline V gene are SGHAT and FQNNGV. The CDR3 nucleotides read TGTGCCAGCAGCCCTCTTGACGAGCAGTACTTC. Amino acids: CASSPLDEQYF.

This chain links TRBV7-6 with TRBJ1-3; D unresolved. Germline values: CDR1 SGHVS, CDR2 FNYEAQ. Trimming stripped 5 bases from V and 0 bases from J, with 5 bases between. The CDR3 has 13 residues. In nucleotides, the CDR3 is TGTGCCAGCAGCCTTCACTCTGGAAACACCATATATTTT. Translation: CASSLHSGNTIYF.

This clone was observed a handful of times. This chain uses TRBV7-2 with TRBJ2-2; no reliable D call. Germline V CDR1 and CDR2: SGHTA, FQGNSA. The CDR3 consists of 14 residues. V dropped 5 bases and J dropped 3 bases, with 10 bases sitting between them. The CDR3 DNA reads as TGTGCCAGCAGCCTCAGCGTACACACCGGGGAGCTGTTTTTT. Translation: CASSLSVHTGELFF.

This clone was detected once. The CDR3 loop is CASSLRRYEHTSSYEQYF. Here the CDR3 DNA reads TGTGCCAGCAGCTTACGTCGGTATGAGCATACATCCTCCTACGAGCAGTACTTC. The genes are TRBV7-2 and TRBJ2-7; D call uncertain. Trimming took off 2 bases at V and 0 bases at J, with 20 bases between the two ends. CDR1 SGHTA and CDR2 FQGNSA come from the germline V gene. This CDR3 is built from 18 residues.

The chain recombines TRBV12-5 with TRBJ1-3; D is unresolved. Germline values: CDR1 LGHNT, CDR2 FRNRAP. The CDR3 extends over 18 amino acids. V was pared by 0 bases and J by 1 base, with 16 bases between. Here the CDR3 reads CASGLVLERRLSGNTIYF. Written as DNA, the CDR3 is TGTGCTAGTGGTTTGGTACTGGAGCGGCGATTATCTGGAAACACCATATATTTT.

The chain has TRBV7-8 and TRBJ2-3; 7 nucleotides agree with TRBD2. Per the germline V gene, CDR1 is SGHVS and CDR2 is FQNEAQ. The CDR3 runs to 16 residues. Trimming removed 4 bases from V and 1 base from J; junction bases left unmatched: 8. CDR3 bases: TGTGCCAGCAGCTCCGTGGGGGGGGATGGCACAGATACGCAGTATTTT. Protein product: CASSSVGGDGTDTQYF.

The CDR3 loop reads CATSRDWRPGLAETDTQYF. CDR3 DNA: TGTGCCACCAGCAGAGATTGGAGACCGGGACTAGCGGAAACAGATACGCAGTATTTT. J is TRBJ2-3 and V is TRBV15; 11 bases align to TRBD2. Losses at the gene ends were 0 bases for V and 3 bases for J; bases not matched to a gene: 11. The CDR3 has 19 residues. The germline gives CDR1 LNHNV, CDR2 YYDKDF (reference sequence).

This clone was picked up a small number of times. This chain connects TRBV10-3 to TRBJ1-1, with 8 bases that match TRBD1. CDR3 size: 15 residues. Germline values: CDR1 ENHRY, CDR2 SYGVKD. V gave up 4 bases and J gave up 3 bases; unmatched junction bases: 7. The CDR3 protein is CAISGDDRGHTEAFF. DNA for the CDR3: TGTGCCATCAGTGGAGATGACAGGGGACACACTGAAGCTTTCTTT.

The table lists this clone with a count of one. The rearrangement joins TRBV11-2 to TRBJ2-4; TRBD2 matches 7 bases. CDR1 and CDR2 (germline): SGHAT, FQNNGV. V lost 6 bases, J lost 8 bases, and 16 bases stayed unmatched. The CDR3 is 16 amino acids. This CDR3 is CASSRRTGGSLYIQYF. The CDR3 nucleotides read TGTGCCAGCAGTCGTCGGACGGGGGGTTCGTTATACATTCAGTACTTC.

The chain couples TRBV20-1 to TRBJ1-2; 8 bases are shared with TRBD1. The CDR3 sequence is 11 residues long. The V gene's germline CDR1 is DFQATT and CDR2 SNEGSKA (reference sequence). The V gene end was trimmed by 8 bases and the J gene end by 5 bases; junction bases not matched to a gene: 4. DNA for the CDR3: TGCAGTTTCGGACAGGGATATGGCTACACCTTC. Its protein is CSFGQGYGYTF.

The V gene is TRBV13, the J gene TRBJ1-3; no reliable D call. CDR3 length: 20 residues. The V end was cut by 5 bases, the J end by 4 bases, with 30 bases between. CDR1 and CDR2 (germline): PRHDT, FYEKMQ (reference sequence). The CDR3 coding sequence is TGTGCCAGCAGCCCTCCCTTATCGCGTGCGGAGCCTAAACGCGGAAACACCATATATTTT. It specifies CASSPPLSRAEPKRGNTIYF.

The chain recombines TRBV30 with TRBJ2-1, with D possibly matching TRBD2 (7 bases). The CDR3 has 16 residues. CDR1 and CDR2 from the germline V gene are GTSNPN and SVGIG (reference sequence). V was cut by 3 bases and J by 0 bases, with 15 bases left in between. CDR3 DNA sequence: TGTGCCTGGAGACTCCGGAGGGGGGGCTCCTACAATGAGCAGTTCTTC. Amino acids: CAWRLRRGGSYNEQFF.